What follows is one T cell receptor (beta chain) and its context. Its antigen remains unidentified. The CDR3 length is 13 residues. The V gene lost 3 bases and the J gene lost 3 bases, with 7 bases spanning the gap. The germline V gene has CDR1 MDHEN and CDR2 SYDVKM. The source of the sample is a study of cytomegalovirus exposure and HLA in healthy donors. Study findings and constraints: Donors belonging to an Asian-associated ancestry cluster reportedly showed fewer N-insertions in productive TCRs than the roughly 670-donor mean, according to what a later analysis found. A later analysis found common viral pathogens apparently linked to several of the most significant clusters. A prior analysis recorded that most TCR beta V segments were productive about 87% or about 30% of the time. Most TCR sequences were seen very rarely across donors, but some public TCRs occurred in many.

PCR employed 60 Vbeta and 13 Jbeta primers. Clones were read by immunoSEQ multiplex PCR, and TCRdb kept only the in-frame ones, dropping some. The repertoire includes some 120,000 clones, roughly two thirds of them detected once, and 1.6% sits in the top ten. This chain joins TRBV28 and TRBJ2-3, with a weak D call TRBD2 (5 bases). The clonotype was recovered from a man aged 25-45 years in good health and CMV-seropositive. The sample comprised PBMCs. The CDR3 loop is CASSLEVTDTQYF. The CDR3 DNA reads TGTGCCAGCAGTTTGGAGGTTACAGATACGCAGTATTTT.